The TCR beta chain described here comes from a study of blood T cells in healthy people across ages. Study-level points and caveats: Among T cells, TCR beta diversity per million cells dropped roughly linearly as age rose.

This CDR3 is built from 16 residues. Trimming took off 6 bases at V and 8 bases at J, with 22 bases between the two ends. In germline, CDR1 is MNHEY, CDR2 SMNVEV (reference sequence). As regards this clonotype: The antigen remains undetermined. A much larger clone differs by one base, so this may be a read error.

With a J-beta primer mix and a sample-barcoded 5' primer, a second PCR ran about 7 to 11 cycles. TCRdb fed the 5' RACE reads into MiXCR, producing one record per CDR3 protein. The data contain approximately 730,000 distinct CDR3 sequences, about 48% of them singletons. The sample providers were healthy Caucasian people from Russia, aged roughly 6 to 95. Material for sequencing was blood. This chain links TRBV27 with TRBJ1-4; weak D call: TRBD1 (5 bases). This receptor was taken from an older man in good health. For the CDR3, the DNA is TGTGCCAGCAGCGAAATGGCATCAGGGCGAGAGGAAAAACTGTTTTTT. As protein: CASSEMASGREEKLFF.